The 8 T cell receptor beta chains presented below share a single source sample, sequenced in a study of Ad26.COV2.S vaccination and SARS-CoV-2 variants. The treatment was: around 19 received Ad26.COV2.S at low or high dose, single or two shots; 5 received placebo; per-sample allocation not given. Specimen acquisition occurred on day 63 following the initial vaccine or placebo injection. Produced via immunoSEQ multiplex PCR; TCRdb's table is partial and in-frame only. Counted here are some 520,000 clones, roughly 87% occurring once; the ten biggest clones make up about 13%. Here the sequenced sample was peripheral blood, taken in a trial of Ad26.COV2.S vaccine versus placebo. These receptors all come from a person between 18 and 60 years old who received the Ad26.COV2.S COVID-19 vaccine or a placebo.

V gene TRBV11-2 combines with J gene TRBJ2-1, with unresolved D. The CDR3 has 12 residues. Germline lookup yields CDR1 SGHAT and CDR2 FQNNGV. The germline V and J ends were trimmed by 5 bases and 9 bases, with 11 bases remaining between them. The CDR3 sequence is CASSGGRSEQFF. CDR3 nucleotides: TGTGCCAGCAGCGGTGGCCGTAGTGAGCAGTTCTTC.

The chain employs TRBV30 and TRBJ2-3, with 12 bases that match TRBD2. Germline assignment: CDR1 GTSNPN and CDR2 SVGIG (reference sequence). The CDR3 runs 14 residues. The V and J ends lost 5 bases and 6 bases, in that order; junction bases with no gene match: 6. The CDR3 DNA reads TGTGCCTGGGGTACTAGCGGGAGGAGGGATACGCAGTATTTT. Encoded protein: CAWGTSGRRDTQYF.

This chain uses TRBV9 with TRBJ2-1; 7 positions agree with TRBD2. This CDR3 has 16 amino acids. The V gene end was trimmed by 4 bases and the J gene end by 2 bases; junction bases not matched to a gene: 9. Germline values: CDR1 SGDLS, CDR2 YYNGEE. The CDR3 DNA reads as TGTGCCAGCAGCTCGCCCGCTAGCGGAGCCTACAATGAGCAGTTCTTC. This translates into CASSSPASGAYNEQFF.

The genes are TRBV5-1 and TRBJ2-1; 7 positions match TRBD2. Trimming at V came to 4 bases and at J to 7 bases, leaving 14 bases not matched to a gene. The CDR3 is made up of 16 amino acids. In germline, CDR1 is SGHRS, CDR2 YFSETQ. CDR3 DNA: TGCGCCAGCAGCCCCGGGGGGTTAGCGGGCCCTAATGAGCAGTTCTTC. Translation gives CASSPGGLAGPNEQFF.

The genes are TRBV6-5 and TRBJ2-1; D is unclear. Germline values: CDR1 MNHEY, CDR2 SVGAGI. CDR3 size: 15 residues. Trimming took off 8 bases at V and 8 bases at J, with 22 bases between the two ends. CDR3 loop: CASQREVEWSHEQFF. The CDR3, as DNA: TGTGCCAGCCAGCGAGAAGTGGAGTGGTCCCATGAGCAGTTCTTC.

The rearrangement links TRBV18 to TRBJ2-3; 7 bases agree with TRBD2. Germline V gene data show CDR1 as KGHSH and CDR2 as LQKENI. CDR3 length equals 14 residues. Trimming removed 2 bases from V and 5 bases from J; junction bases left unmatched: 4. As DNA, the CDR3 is TGTGCCAGCTCACCAACCAGCGGGAAAGATACGCAGTATTTT. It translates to CASSPTSGKDTQYF.

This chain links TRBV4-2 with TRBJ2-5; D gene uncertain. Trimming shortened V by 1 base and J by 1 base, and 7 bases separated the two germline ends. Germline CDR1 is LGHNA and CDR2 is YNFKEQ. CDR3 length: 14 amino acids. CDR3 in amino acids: CASSQGNPQETQYF. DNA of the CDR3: TGTGCCAGCAGCCAAGGTAACCCCCAAGAGACCCAGTACTTC.

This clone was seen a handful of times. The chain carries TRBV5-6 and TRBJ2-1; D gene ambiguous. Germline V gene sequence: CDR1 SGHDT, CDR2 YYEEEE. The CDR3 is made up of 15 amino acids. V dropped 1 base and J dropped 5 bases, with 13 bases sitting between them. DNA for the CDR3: TGTGCCAGCAGCTTGATCTGGCGGCAAGACAATGAGCAGTTCTTC. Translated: CASSLIWRQDNEQFF. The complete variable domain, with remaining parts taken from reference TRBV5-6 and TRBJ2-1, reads DAGVTQSPTHLIKTRGQQVTLRCSPKSGHDTVSWYQQALGQGPQFIFQYYEEEERQRGNFPDRFSGHQFPNYSSELNVNALLLGDSALYLCASSLIWRQDNEQFFGPGTRLTVL.